These T cell receptor beta chains were read from a single sample in a study of blood T cell repertoires in COVID-19. The protocol was immunoSEQ multiplex PCR, while the TCRdb copy is restricted to in-frame clones and leaves out a portion. The sample lists approximately 120,000 clones, 80% to 90% seen once, with around 1.1% in the top ten. Sequences were obtained from peripheral blood. The source of these receptors is a human donor in a cohort sampled during active COVID-19. The CDR3 runs from the conserved cysteine through the conserved F or W. Fields, in order: J gene, D gene, clone size, V gene, CDR3 protein, CDR3 DNA. The D gene is left open where the match is weak. Some rows mark clone size as missing; the rest say once, few, many or name a class of expanded clone.

TRBJ2-3 TRBD2 few TRBV7-2 CASSLAGRTSGGRGTDTQYF TGTGCCAGCAGCTTAGCGGGTCGGACTAGCGGGGGCCGGGGGACAGATACGCAGTATTTT
TRBJ2-5 TRBD2 - TRBV2 CASSVGGIGETQYF TGTGCCAGCAGTGTGGGGGGGATTGGGGAGACCCAGTACTTC
TRBJ1-2 TRBD1 - TRBV18 CASSPTGAVGYTF TGTGCCAGCTCACCCACAGGGGCGGTAGGCTACACCTTC
TRBJ1-2 TRBD1 - TRBV24-1 CATSDTVGRGLIGYTF TGTGCCACCAGTGATACCGTCGGCAGGGGGTTGATTGGCTACACCTTC
TRBJ2-1 - - TRBV4-2 CASSPMTVGWRGSYNEQFF TGTGCCAGCAGCCCCATGACGGTCGGCTGGCGGGGCTCCTACAATGAGCAGTTCTTC
TRBJ2-7 - - TRBV4-2 CASSFSGGNGVPYEQYF TGTGCCAGCAGCTTCAGTGGAGGGAACGGGGTCCCCTACGAGCAGTACTTC
TRBJ2-5 TRBD2 - TRBV24-1 CATSDSSTSGGAPETQYF TGTGCCACCAGTGACTCCTCTACTAGCGGGGGGGCCCCAGAGACCCAGTACTTC
TRBJ2-5 - - TRBV5-5 CASSFGTLVQETQYF TGTGCCAGCAGCTTTGGGACACTGGTCCAAGAGACCCAGTACTTC
TRBJ1-5 - - TRBV28 CASSLGPTGQPQHF TGTGCCAGCAGTTTAGGACCGACAGGTCAGCCCCAGCATTTT
TRBJ2-7 - - TRBV24-1 CATSDSSLEQYF TGTGCCACCAGTGATTCCAGTCTCGAGCAGTACTTC
TRBJ2-6 - - TRBV28 CASSRGSRANVLTF TGTGCCAGCAGTAGGGGGAGCAGGGCCAACGTCCTGACTTTC
TRBJ2-1 - - TRBV6-2/TRBV6-3 CASSYWSSYNEQFF TGTGCCAGCAGTTACTGGAGCTCCTACAATGAGCAGTTCTTC
TRBJ1-2 - - TRBV5-8 CASSLDRDYGYTF TGTGCCAGCAGCTTGGACAGAGACTATGGCTACACCTTC
TRBJ2-5 - once TRBV11-2 CASSERKTQYF TGTGCCAGCAGCGAGAGAAAGACCCAGTACTTC
TRBJ2-7 TRBD1 - TRBV19 CASSRNSGTGGSYEQYF TGTGCCAGTAGTAGAAACTCCGGGACAGGGGGTTCCTACGAGCAGTACTTC
TRBJ1-4 - - TRBV19 CASSIRAGSNEKLFF TGTGCCAGTAGTATCCGAGCAGGGTCGAATGAAAAACTGTTTTTT
TRBJ1-4 - once TRBV28 CASSLLRDNEKLFF TGTGCCAGCAGTTTATTGCGGGATAATGAAAAACTGTTTTTT
TRBJ2-3 TRBD2 - TRBV7-6 CASSVGTSGSTSTDTQYF TGTGCCAGCAGCGTCGGGACTAGCGGGAGCACTAGCACAGATACGCAGTATTTT
TRBJ2-1 - - TRBV5-5 CASSLAGDRYNEQFF TGTGCCAGCAGCTTGGCCGGCGACAGATACAATGAGCAGTTCTTC
TRBJ1-5 TRBD1 - TRBV2 CASSTDRGLFNQPQHF TGTGCCAGCAGTACGGACAGGGGGCTATTTAATCAGCCCCAGCATTTT
TRBJ1-2 TRBD1 - TRBV24-1 CATQRTGGGLSGYTF TGTGCCACCCAGAGGACAGGGGGCGGTTTGAGTGGCTACACCTTC
TRBJ2-1 TRBD1 once TRBV10-3 CAIRPLDRADEQFF TGTGCCATCAGGCCCCTTGACAGGGCCGATGAGCAGTTCTTC
TRBJ1-1 TRBD1 - TRBV6-1 CASSGPGQGIYTEAFF TGTGCCAGCAGTGGCCCGGGACAGGGTATTTACACTGAAGCTTTCTTT
TRBJ2-5 - - TRBV27 CASSLLGGKETQYF TGTGCCAGCAGTTTGCTGGGGGGAAAAGAGACCCAGTACTTC
TRBJ1-6 - - TRBV12-5 CASGLGQENSPLHF TGTGCTAGTGGTTTGGGACAGGAGAATTCACCCCTCCACTTT
TRBJ2-2 TRBD2 once TRBV11-2 CASSPSLAGGRDGELFF TGTGCCAGCAGCCCCTCCCTAGCGGGAGGAAGGGACGGGGAGCTGTTTTTT
TRBJ1-5 - - TRBV19 CASSRQRYQPQHF TGTGCCAGTAGTCGGCAGCGGTATCAGCCCCAGCATTTT
TRBJ2-7 TRBD2 few TRBV7-2 CASSQSISGGYYEQYF TGTGCCAGCAGCCAGTCCATTAGCGGGGGGTACTACGAGCAGTACTTC
TRBJ1-4 TRBD1 - TRBV19 CASSPLDRGSEKLFF TGTGCCAGTAGTCCATTGGACAGGGGCAGTGAAAAACTGTTTTTT
TRBJ2-1 TRBD2 - TRBV28 CASKSGRAWNEQFF TGTGCCAGCAAAAGCGGGAGGGCCTGGAATGAGCAGTTCTTC
TRBJ1-1 - - TRBV10-1 CASSAIEMCEAFF TGCGCCAGCAGCGCGATAGAGATGTGTGAAGCTTTCTTT
TRBJ2-1 TRBD2 - TRBV7-2 CASSLVELAGVAQFF TGTGCCAGCAGCTTAGTTGAACTAGCGGGAGTTGCGCAGTTCTTC
TRBJ1-5 - - TRBV28 CASTQRVNQPQHF TGTGCCAGCACCCAACGGGTGAATCAGCCCCAGCATTTT
TRBJ2-3 - once TRBV3-1/TRBV3-2 CASSQERTRGTDTQYF TGTGCCAGCAGCCAAGAGCGAACCCGGGGCACAGATACGCAGTATTTT
TRBJ1-1 - - TRBV12-3/TRBV12-4 CASSPRETTEAFF TGTGCCAGCAGCCCTAGGGAGACCACTGAAGCTTTCTTT
TRBJ1-1 TRBD1 - TRBV9 CASSVLSQGAPTEAFF TGTGCCAGCAGCGTCCTTTCGCAGGGGGCGCCCACTGAAGCTTTCTTT
TRBJ2-5 TRBD2 once TRBV5-1 CASSPGLAGVETQYF TGCGCCAGCAGCCCGGGACTAGCGGGAGTAGAGACCCAGTACTTC
TRBJ2-3 TRBD2 - TRBV6-5 CASRPPGGTDTQYF TGTGCCAGCAGACCCCCGGGGGGTACAGATACGCAGTATTTT
TRBJ1-2 - - TRBV9 CASSVDEEIYGYTF TGTGCCAGCAGCGTAGACGAGGAGATCTATGGCTACACCTTC
TRBJ1-3 - - TRBV28 CASSLSGTGNTIYF TGTGCCAGCAGTTTATCAGGGACTGGAAACACCATATATTTT
TRBJ2-7 TRBD2 - TRBV5-1 CASSLGPTSGQPSYEQYF TGCGCCAGCAGCTTGGGGCCTACTAGCGGACAACCCTCCTACGAGCAGTACTTC
TRBJ2-2 TRBD2 once TRBV4-2 CASSQGVAGPRGGELFF TGTGCCAGCAGCCAAGGAGTAGCGGGGCCTCGGGGCGGGGAGCTGTTTTTT
TRBJ2-2 - - TRBV7-6 CATAGTGELFF TGTGCCACCGCGGGAACCGGGGAGCTGTTTTTT
TRBJ1-1 TRBD1 - TRBV7-9 CASSLLTGLRTEAFF TGTGCCAGCAGCCTACTGACAGGGTTAAGGACTGAAGCTTTCTTT
TRBJ1-2 - - TRBV9 CASSVGGSLNGYTF TGTGCCAGCAGCGTGGGGGGTTCCCTCAATGGCTACACCTTC
TRBJ2-7 TRBD2 - TRBV7-2 CASSTLTRASGRRYEQYF TGTGCCAGCAGCACCCTAACCCGGGCTAGCGGGAGGAGGTACGAGCAGTACTTC
TRBJ1-2 - once TRBV5-6 CASSGEGEQGLYYGYTF TGTGCCAGCAGCGGGGAGGGGGAACAGGGACTCTACTATGGCTACACCTTC
TRBJ2-2 - once TRBV7-8 CASSSHIWTADTGELFF TGTGCCAGCAGCTCACATATTTGGACAGCCGACACCGGGGAGCTGTTTTTT
TRBJ2-2 - - TRBV6-5 CASSYGFGLNTGELFF TGTGCCAGCAGTTACGGTTTCGGTCTGAACACCGGGGAGCTGTTTTTT
TRBJ1-5 - few TRBV7-9 CASSLDKSNQPQHF TGTGCCAGCAGCTTAGACAAGAGCAATCAGCCCCAGCATTTT
TRBJ2-3 - - TRBV10-3 CAISLSGPTDTQYF TGTGCCATCAGCCTTAGCGGCCCCACAGATACGCAGTATTTT